These 12 T cell receptor beta chains were sequenced from one sample in a study of blood T cell repertoires in COVID-19. Measured with immunoSEQ multiplex PCR; TCRdb has only the in-frame clones, and not every one. The table has around 68,000 clones, roughly four fifths seen once. Material for sequencing was peripheral blood. The receptors were gathered from a human donor in a cohort sampled during active COVID-19.

V and J are TRBV10-3 and TRBJ2-3; D possibly corresponds to TRBD1 (6 bases). This CDR3 spans 14 amino acids. Germline V gives CDR1 ENHRY, CDR2 SYGVKD. Trimming removed 2 bases at V and 6 bases at J, with 12 bases between. The CDR3 reads CAISEGRGVDTQYF. Here the CDR3 DNA reads TGTGCCATCAGTGAGGGCAGGGGAGTGGATACGCAGTATTTT.

The chain carries TRBV19 and TRBJ2-5, with D possibly being TRBD2 (5 bases). The CDR3 is 15 residues long. From germline, CDR1 is LNHDA and CDR2 SQIVND (reference sequence). Trimming took 1 base from V and 2 from J, leaving 11 bases between them. CDR3 residues: CASSIGGSLQETQYF. The DNA for the CDR3 is TGTGCCAGTAGTATAGGAGGGAGTCTACAAGAGACCCAGTACTTC.

The rearrangement joins TRBV29-1 to TRBJ2-5, with D perhaps TRBD1 (6 bases). This CDR3 has 10 amino acids. Germline CDR1 SQVTM, CDR2 ANQGSEA. CDR3 region: CSSGEETQYF. The CDR3 DNA sequence: TGCAGTTCAGGGGAAGAGACCCAGTACTTC.

This chain connects TRBV15 to TRBJ1-5; 8 bases fit TRBD1. This CDR3 spans 18 amino acids. Germline V lookup: CDR1 LNHNV, CDR2 YYDKDF (reference sequence). J was trimmed by 7 bases and V by 3 bases; bases with no gene match: 17. CDR3 sequence reads: CATSSSPRADRGGQPQHF. DNA for the CDR3: TGTGCCACCAGCAGCTCACCGCGGGCCGACAGGGGTGGCCAGCCCCAGCATTTT.

This chain links TRBV29-1 with TRBJ2-1; D is unresolved. Trimming took 6 bases from V and 2 from J, leaving 14 bases between them. This CDR3 contains 14 residues. Germline V gene data show CDR1 as SQVTM and CDR2 as ANQGSEA. CDR3 protein: CSVALRGTYNEQFF. In DNA form, the CDR3 reads TGCAGCGTGGCCCTCAGAGGAACCTACAATGAGCAGTTCTTC.

The V and J genes are TRBV3-1 (or the pseudogene TRBV3-2) and TRBJ2-7; 7 nucleotides match TRBD1. Germline CDR1 and CDR2: LGHDT and YNNKEL (reference sequence). The CDR3 sequence is 13 residues long. With 4 bases clipped from V and 3 bases from J, the junction kept 3 bases outside the gene matches. The DNA of the CDR3 is TGTGCCAGCAGCCCTAGACAGGGCTACGAGCAGTACTTC. Encoded protein: CASSPRQGYEQYF.

This clone was recorded once. The gene calls are TRBV10-3 and TRBJ1-1; 10 nucleotides agree with TRBD1. Trimming cost V 4 bases and J 6 bases; bases outside gene matches: 8. Germline assignment: CDR1 ENHRY and CDR2 SYGVKD. The CDR3 contains 15 residues. The CDR3: CAISGLGTGVSEAFF. The CDR3, as DNA: TGTGCCATCAGTGGATTAGGGACAGGGGTCTCTGAAGCTTTCTTT.

The chain carries TRBV6-1 and TRBJ1-5; 8 bases map to TRBD1. Germline trimming cut 1 base from V and 6 bases from J; bases unmatched to any gene: 8. The germline V gene encodes CDR1 MNHNS and CDR2 SASEGT. The CDR3 loop spans 16 amino acids. Written as DNA, the CDR3 is TGTGCCAGCAGTGAAGGACGGCAGGGGGCTCGTCAGCCCCAGCATTTT. Translating gives CASSEGRQGARQPQHF.

There are a few counts of this clone. This chain uses TRBV3-1 (or the pseudogene TRBV3-2) with TRBJ2-5, with TRBD2 matching over 8 bases. Germline CDR1 reads LGHDT; CDR2 reads YNNKEL (reference sequence). V gave up 1 base and J gave up 11 bases; unmatched junction bases: 6. This CDR3 spans 13 amino acids. As DNA, the CDR3 is TGTGCCAGCAGCCAAGGCGGCGGGGGGAAACAGTACTTC. This gives the protein CASSQGGGGKQYF.

V and J are TRBV29-1 and TRBJ1-2; tentative D call: TRBD1 (5 bases). The CDR3 covers 13 residues. Trimming pared 6 bases from V and 4 bases from J, leaving 15 bases between. CDR1 is SQVTM, CDR2 ANQGSEA, per germline. The CDR3 DNA is TGCAGCGTCTTTCAGACGGGGGGCTATGGCTACACCTTC. It yields the protein CSVFQTGGYGYTF.

This chain uses TRBV15 with TRBJ2-5; TRBD2 agrees at 12 bases. Per germline, CDR1 LNHNV and CDR2 YYDKDF (reference sequence). After removal of 0 bases from V and 1 base from J, the junction contained 3 bases not matched to a gene. The CDR3 runs to 17 residues. CDR3 sequence: CATSRDKTSGGQETQYF. CDR3 coding DNA: TGTGCCACCAGCAGAGATAAGACTAGCGGGGGCCAAGAGACCCAGTACTTC.

This chain joins TRBV5-1 and TRBJ2-1; D gene uncertain. With 0 bases removed from V and 5 bases from J, the gap between germline ends came to 9 bases. The CDR3 has 14 residues. Germline lookup yields CDR1 SGHRS and CDR2 YFSETQ. The CDR3 region has the DNA TGCGCCAGCAGCTTGGTGGCAGAAAACAATGAGCAGTTCTTC. Its translation is CASSLVAENNEQFF.